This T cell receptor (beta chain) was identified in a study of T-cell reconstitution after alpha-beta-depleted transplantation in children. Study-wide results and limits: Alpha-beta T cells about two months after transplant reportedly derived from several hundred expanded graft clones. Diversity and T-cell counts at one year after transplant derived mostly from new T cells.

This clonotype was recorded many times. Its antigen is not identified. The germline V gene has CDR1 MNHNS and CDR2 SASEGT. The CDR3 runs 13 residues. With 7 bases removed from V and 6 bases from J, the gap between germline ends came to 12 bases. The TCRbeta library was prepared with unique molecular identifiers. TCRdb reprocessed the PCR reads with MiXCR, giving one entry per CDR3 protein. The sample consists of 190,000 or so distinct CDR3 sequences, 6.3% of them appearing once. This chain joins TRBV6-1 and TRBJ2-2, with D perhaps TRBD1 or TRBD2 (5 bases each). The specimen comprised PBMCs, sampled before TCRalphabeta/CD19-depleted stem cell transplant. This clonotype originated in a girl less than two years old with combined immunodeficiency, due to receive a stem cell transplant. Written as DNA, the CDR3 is TGTGCCAGCACCCTCGGGACCGCCGGGGAGCTGTTTTTT. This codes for CASTLGTAGELFF.